These 14 T cell receptor beta chains share one sample of origin, sequenced in a study of neurological immune-mediated disorders. Each CDR3 protein is one row after TCRdb ran MiXCR on the 5' RACE reads. In the table there are approximately 48,000 distinct CDR3 sequences, approximately 2.8% of which are singletons. Sequenced: PBMCs. The receptors shown here come from a woman aged 45-65 years with multiple sclerosis.

This clonotype was observed a few times. This may arise from a read error, as a much more abundant clone is one base away. This chain uses TRBV5-1 with TRBJ1-1; unclear D gene. V dropped 7 bases and J dropped 0 bases, with 16 bases sitting between them. The CDR3 is made up of 15 amino acids. The germline gives CDR1 SGHRS, CDR2 YFSETQ. The CDR3, as DNA: TGCGCCAGCGCGCTGAACGGCAGGCTGAACACTGAAGCTTTCTTT. This gives the protein CASALNGRLNTEAFF.

This clonotype was recorded at least ten times. The rearrangement links TRBV20-1 to TRBJ1-6; no clear D. The V gene lost 0 bases and the J gene lost 10 bases, with 19 bases spanning the gap. Per germline, CDR1 DFQATT and CDR2 SNEGSKA (reference sequence). The CDR3 has 16 residues. The CDR3 region has the DNA TGCAGTGCTAGAGACCCACGACGCCCGGGGAGCTCACCCCTCCACTTT. This gives the protein CSARDPRRPGSSPLHF.

This clonotype was recorded many times. The chain uses TRBV6-6 and TRBJ2-3, with TRBD1 matching over 8 bases. CDR1 MNHNY and CDR2 SVGAGI come from the germline V gene (reference sequence). The CDR3 extends over 14 amino acids. The V and J ends lost 2 bases and 6 bases, in that order; junction bases with no gene match: 4. DNA for the CDR3: TGTGCCAGCAGTTACGGACAGGGTGGCGATACGCAGTATTTT. It yields the protein CASSYGQGGDTQYF.

This clonotype was seen at least ten times. The chain links TRBV7-8 to TRBJ2-3; D possibly corresponds to TRBD2 (5 bases). The V end lost 5 bases, the J end lost 0 bases, and 9 bases lay between the germline ends. The CDR3 runs 14 residues. Looked up from germline, CDR1 is SGHVS and CDR2 is FQNEAQ. The CDR3 is CASSTTGSTDTQYF. In nucleotides, the CDR3 is TGTGCCAGCAGCACCACGGGGAGCACAGATACGCAGTATTTT. The complete variable domain, with remaining parts taken from reference TRBV7-8 and TRBJ2-3, reads GAGVSQSPRYKVAKRGQDVALRCDPISGHVSLFWYQQALGQGPEFLTYFQNEAQLDKSGLPSDRFFAERPEGSVSTLKIQRTQQEDSAVYLCASSTTGSTDTQYFGPGTRLTVL.

The sample holds many counts of this clonotype. The rearrangement links TRBV12-3 or TRBV12-4 to TRBJ1-5, with a weak D call TRBD1 (6 bases). The CDR3 loop spans 13 amino acids. Trimming stripped 5 bases from V and 3 bases from J, with 8 bases between. DNA for the CDR3: TGTGCCAGCAGTGGGGGGGCCAATCAGCCCCAGCATTTT. The encoded protein is CASSGGANQPQHF.

This clonotype came up many times. The V and J genes are TRBV5-1 and TRBJ2-1; TRBD1 or TRBD2 may be the D gene (5 bases each). V was shortened by 5 bases and J by 3 bases, with 12 bases between the two germline ends. The CDR3 consists of 14 residues. Germline V CDR1 and CDR2: SGHRS, YFSETQ. CDR3 residues: CASRRGTRYNEQFF. The CDR3 DNA reads TGCGCCAGCAGGAGGGGTACCCGCTACAATGAGCAGTTCTTC.

This clonotype has a count of ten or more. The gene calls are TRBV12-3 or TRBV12-4 and TRBJ1-2, with D tentatively TRBD1 (6 bases). Trimming removed 3 bases at V and 0 bases at J, with 17 bases between. This CDR3 is 17 amino acids long. CDR3 region: CASSLGAVLGANYGYTF. The CDR3 region has the DNA TGTGCCAGCAGTTTGGGGGCAGTCCTGGGCGCTAACTATGGCTACACCTTC.

This clonotype was seen repeatedly, ten times or more. The rearrangement links TRBV20-1 to TRBJ2-5; D gene uncertain. Germline CDR1 is DFQATT and CDR2 is SNEGSKA (reference sequence). The CDR3 spans 14 residues. Trimming removed 6 bases from V and 0 bases from J, with 14 bases in between. The CDR3 region is CSAESENYQETQYF. The CDR3 DNA reads TGCAGTGCGGAATCAGAGAACTACCAAGAGACCCAGTACTTC.

Ten or more counts support this clonotype. This sequence joins TRBV20-1 and TRBJ2-1; 9 bases fit TRBD2. V gave up 3 bases and J gave up 5 bases; unmatched junction bases: 11. The CDR3 extends over 16 amino acids. Germline V gives CDR1 DFQATT, CDR2 SNEGSKA (reference sequence). CDR3 region: CSASRPLAGDNNEQFF. The CDR3 bases are TGCAGTGCTAGCCGCCCATTAGCGGGGGACAACAATGAGCAGTTCTTC.

This clonotype was recorded many times. Mismatch with germline at one junction end may stem from a read error. V is TRBV7-7 and J is TRBJ2-3; D is perhaps TRBD2 (6 bases). The CDR3 totals 13 residues. Germline CDR1 and CDR2: SSHAT and FNYEAQ (reference sequence). The CDR3 region has the DNA TGTGCTAGCAGCTTAGCGGCCTTGGATACGCAGTATTTT. Its translation: CASSLAALDTQYF.

This clonotype was seen repeatedly, ten times or more. The chain links TRBV7-3 to TRBJ2-2; 7 bases map to TRBD1. In germline, CDR1 is SGHTA, CDR2 FQGTGA. V was clipped by 5 bases and J by 6 bases; unmatched bases: 6. The CDR3 sequence is 14 residues long. The CDR3 reads CASSPLQGAGELFF. DNA of the CDR3: TGTGCCAGCAGCCCACTTCAGGGGGCCGGGGAGCTGTTTTTT.

There are many counts of this clonotype. The V gene is TRBV7-9, the J gene TRBJ2-2; the match to TRBD1 covers 7 bases. The CDR3 runs 15 residues. Trimming removed 0 bases from V and 7 bases from J; junction bases left unmatched: 5. Germline values: CDR1 SEHNR, CDR2 FQNEAQ (reference sequence). CDR3 loop: CASSLALTGVGELFF. DNA for the CDR3: TGTGCCAGCAGCTTAGCCCTCACAGGGGTCGGGGAGCTGTTTTTT.

This clonotype was found many times. The V gene is TRBV4-1, the J gene TRBJ2-3, with 11 nucleotides matching TRBD2. Germline CDR1 reads MGHRA; CDR2 reads YSYEKL. The CDR3 extends over 16 amino acids. The J segment lost 2 bases and the V segment lost 3 bases, leaving 4 bases of the junction unmatched. The CDR3 is CASSHSGGGATDTQYF. In DNA, the CDR3 is TGCGCCAGCAGCCATAGCGGGGGGGGGGCCACAGATACGCAGTATTTT.

Many counts were recorded for this clonotype. The genes are TRBV3-1 and TRBJ1-6, with D hard to call. CDR1 is LGHDT, CDR2 YNNKEL, per germline (reference sequence). This CDR3 is built from 14 residues. Trimming cost V 0 bases and J 4 bases, with 4 bases left between them. In DNA, the CDR3 is TGTGCCAGCAGCCAAGAGTTGTATAATTCACCCCTCCACTTT. Translation gives CASSQELYNSPLHF.